This T cell receptor (beta chain) is from a study of post-analysis software for immune sequencing data. Study at large: Relapsing-remitting, secondary progressive and progressive-relapsing forms of multiple sclerosis all featured among disease courses.

Study findings and constraints: The five TRBV segments detected at higher frequency in patients than in controls included TRBV5-6, TRBV5-1 and TRBV20-1. Versus controls, multiple sclerosis patients showed significantly lower diversity (normalized Chao1).

Turning to this clonotype: Its antigen is not identified.

V was shortened by 3 bases and J by 3 bases, with 23 bases between the two germline ends. CDR3 size: 18 residues. CDR1 and CDR2 from the germline V gene are SGDLS and YYNGEE. The TCR beta cDNA libraries contained unique molecular identifiers. Some 500,000 cDNA molecules were obtained from about 1 to 10 million T cells. TCRdb reprocessed the PCR reads via MiXCR and lists one record per CDR3 protein. The data contain about 500,000 distinct CDR3 sequences, roughly 45% of them singletons. Sequencing was carried out using blood. The gene calls are TRBV9 and TRBJ2-3; either TRBD1 or TRBD2 may fit D (6 bases each). This clonotype originated in a girl under 18 with multiple sclerosis. CDR3 in DNA: TGTGCCAGCAGCGGCTTGGCCCTCGCGGGACATAGAACAGATACGCAGTATTTT. This gives the protein CASSGLALAGHRTDTQYF.